Sequencing of this T cell receptor (beta chain) was carried out in a study of T cells in localized non-small cell lung cancer. The assay was immunoSEQ multiplex PCR, and TCRdb's table has in-frame clones only and misses some. The table records more than 5,000 clones, more than 35% of them present only once. This CDR3 is 14 amino acids long. Trimming stripped 6 bases from V and 4 bases from J, with 15 bases between. This clonotype was obtained from a man aged 35 to 70 with stage III lung adenocarcinoma. The source was lung tumor tissue, collected before any cancer treatment. This chain joins TRBV23-1 and TRBJ1-1; tentative D call: TRBD1 (5 bases). TRBV23-1 has ORF status, its function being uncertain. The CDR3 DNA is TGCGCCAGCAGCCGACAAGGGGAGAGCACTGAAGCTTTCTTT. Amino acids: CASSRQGESTEAFF.